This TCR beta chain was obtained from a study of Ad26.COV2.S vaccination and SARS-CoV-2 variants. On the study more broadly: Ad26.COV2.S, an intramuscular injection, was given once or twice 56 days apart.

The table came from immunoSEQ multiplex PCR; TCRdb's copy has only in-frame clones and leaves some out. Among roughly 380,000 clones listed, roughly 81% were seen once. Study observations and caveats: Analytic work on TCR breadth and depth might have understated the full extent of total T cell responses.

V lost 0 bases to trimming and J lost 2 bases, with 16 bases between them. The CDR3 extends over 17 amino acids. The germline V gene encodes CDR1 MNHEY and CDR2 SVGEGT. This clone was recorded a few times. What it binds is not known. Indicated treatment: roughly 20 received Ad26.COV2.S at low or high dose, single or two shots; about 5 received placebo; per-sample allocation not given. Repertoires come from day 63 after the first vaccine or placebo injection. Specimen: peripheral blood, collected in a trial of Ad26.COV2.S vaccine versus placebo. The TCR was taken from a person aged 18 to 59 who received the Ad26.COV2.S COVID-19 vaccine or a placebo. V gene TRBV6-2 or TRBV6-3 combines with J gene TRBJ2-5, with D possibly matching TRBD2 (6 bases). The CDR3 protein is CASSYSSLLALQETQYF. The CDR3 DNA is TGTGCCAGCAGTTACTCGAGTCTGCTAGCGCTACAAGAGACCCAGTACTTC.